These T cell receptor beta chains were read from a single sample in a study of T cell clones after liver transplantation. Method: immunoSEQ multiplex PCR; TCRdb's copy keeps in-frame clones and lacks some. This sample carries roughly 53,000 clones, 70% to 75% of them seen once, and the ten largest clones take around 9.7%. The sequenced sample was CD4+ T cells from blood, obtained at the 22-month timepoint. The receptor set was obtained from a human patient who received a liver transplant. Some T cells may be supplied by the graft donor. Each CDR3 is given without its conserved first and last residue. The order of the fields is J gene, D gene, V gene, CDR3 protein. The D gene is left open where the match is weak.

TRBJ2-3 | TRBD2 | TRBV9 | ASSSTSANTDTQY
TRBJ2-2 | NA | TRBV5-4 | ASSRRTSTNTGELF
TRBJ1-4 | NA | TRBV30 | AWSVSGSEKLF
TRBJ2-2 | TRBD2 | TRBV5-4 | ASSLAGGLITGELF
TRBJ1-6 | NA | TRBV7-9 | ASSFEMHNSPLH
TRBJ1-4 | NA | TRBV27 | ASSLSRQFNEKLF
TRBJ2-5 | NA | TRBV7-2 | ASTLRAAGNQETQY
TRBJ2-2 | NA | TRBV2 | ASSGGSGTGELF
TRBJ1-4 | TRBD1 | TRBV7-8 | ASSQTGASEKLF
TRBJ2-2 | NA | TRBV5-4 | ASSLGGELNTGELF
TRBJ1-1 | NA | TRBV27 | ASSIGTLNTEAF
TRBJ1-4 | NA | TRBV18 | ASSAGENEKLF
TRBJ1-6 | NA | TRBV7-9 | ASSLEQYNSPLH
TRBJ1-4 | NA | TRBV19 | ASSRSPNEKLF
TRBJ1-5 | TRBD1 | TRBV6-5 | ASSADRWNQPQH
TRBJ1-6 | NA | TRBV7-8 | ASSSLAFQGTYNSPLH
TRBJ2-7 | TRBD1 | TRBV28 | ASSLGQGDEQY
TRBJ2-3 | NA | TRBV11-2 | ASSYRQVPGDTQY
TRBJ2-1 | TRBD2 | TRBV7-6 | ASSSTSGGAYNEQF
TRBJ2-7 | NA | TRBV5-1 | ASSFDRSSYEQY
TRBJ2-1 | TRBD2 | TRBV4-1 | ASSQGLAGRGNEQF
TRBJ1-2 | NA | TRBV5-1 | ASSRDASYGYT
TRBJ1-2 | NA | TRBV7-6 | ASSLGSGGGGYT
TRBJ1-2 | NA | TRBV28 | ASSQLLRTVNYGYT